By share of the sample, the clone carrying this T cell receptor beta chain is medium-sized. Its antigen remains unknown. CDR3 length: 13 residues. Trimming took 3 bases from V and 7 from J, leaving 9 bases between them. CDR1 SGHTA and CDR2 FQGNSA come from the germline V gene. The data derive from a study of radiation and T cells in renal cell carcinoma. Notes on the study in general: Compared with controls, irradiated tumors had more, larger dominant CDR3 motifs. Irradiated tumors had higher TCR clonality than control tumors.

Treatment specified: treatment-naive control, cytoreductive nephrectomy. Clear cell pathology was present in this patient's renal cell carcinoma. Data came from immunoSEQ multiplex PCR; TCRdb stores just in-frame clones and leaves some out. The profile shows roughly 18,000 clones, about 60% of them singletons. The sequence derives from a man in his fifties with renal cell carcinoma. This chain links TRBV7-2 with TRBJ1-4, with no clear D. Source: tumor tissue, taken from a patient whose treatment was nephrectomy without radiotherapy. The CDR3 DNA sequence: TGTGCCAGCAGCTTGACGATGAGTGAAAAACTGTTTTTT. Translated, it gives CASSLTMSEKLFF.